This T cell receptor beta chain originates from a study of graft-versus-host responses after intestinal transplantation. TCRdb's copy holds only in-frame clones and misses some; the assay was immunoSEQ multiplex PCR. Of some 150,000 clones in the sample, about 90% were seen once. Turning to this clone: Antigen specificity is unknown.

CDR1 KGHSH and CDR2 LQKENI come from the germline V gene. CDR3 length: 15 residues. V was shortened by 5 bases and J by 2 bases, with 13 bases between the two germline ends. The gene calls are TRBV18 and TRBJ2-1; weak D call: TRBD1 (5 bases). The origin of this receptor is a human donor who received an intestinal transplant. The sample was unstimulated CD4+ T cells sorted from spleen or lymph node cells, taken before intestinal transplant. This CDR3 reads CASSFREGPYNEQFF. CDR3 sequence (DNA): TGTGCCAGCTCATTCAGGGAAGGGCCCTACAATGAGCAGTTCTTC.